This entry concerns a single T cell receptor beta chain. Its antigen remains unknown. This specimen comes from a study of PD-L1 blockade in urothelial cancer. Looking at the study overall: When patients started atezolizumab around 2014, it was given at 1,200 mg intravenously every 3 weeks. Blood gave a median approximately 150,000 T cells.

The time point is: peripheral blood 6 weeks after treatment start. The CDR3 has 15 amino acids. Germline V gene sequence: CDR1 SGHTA, CDR2 FQGNSA. The germline V and J ends were trimmed by 1 base and 4 bases, with 12 bases remaining between them. Each PCR received spiked synthetic TCR analog templates. Produced via immunoSEQ multiplex PCR; TCRdb's table is partial and in-frame only. The table includes around 48,000 clones, 86% detected once. Findings and caveats of the study: Below-median blood TCR clonality before treatment forecast better survival.

The sequence was collected from a man between 60 and 75 years old with urothelial cancer. The sequencing here drew on PBMCs, taken around atezolizumab (anti-PD-L1) treatment. The chain is built from TRBV7-2 and TRBJ2-3, with D tentatively TRBD2 (5 bases). The CDR3 nucleotides read TGTGCCAGCAGCTTAGTGGGCGGGCTCGCAGATACGCAGTATTTT. Its translation is CASSLVGGLADTQYF.